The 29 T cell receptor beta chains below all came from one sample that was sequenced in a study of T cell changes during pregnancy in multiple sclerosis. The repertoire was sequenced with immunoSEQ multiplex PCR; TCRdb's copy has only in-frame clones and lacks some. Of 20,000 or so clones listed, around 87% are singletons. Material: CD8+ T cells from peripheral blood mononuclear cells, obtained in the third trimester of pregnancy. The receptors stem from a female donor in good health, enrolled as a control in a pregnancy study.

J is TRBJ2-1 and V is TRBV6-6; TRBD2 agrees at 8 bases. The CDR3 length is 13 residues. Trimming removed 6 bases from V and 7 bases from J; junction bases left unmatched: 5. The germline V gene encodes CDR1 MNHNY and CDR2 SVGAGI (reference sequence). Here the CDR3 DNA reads TGTGCCAGCAGAAATAGCGGGATTAATGAGCAGTTCTTC. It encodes CASRNSGINEQFF.

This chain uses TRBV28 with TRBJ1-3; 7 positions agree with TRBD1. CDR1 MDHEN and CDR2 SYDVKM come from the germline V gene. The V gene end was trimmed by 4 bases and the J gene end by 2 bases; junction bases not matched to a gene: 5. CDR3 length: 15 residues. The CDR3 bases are TGTGCCAGCAGTTCTATCGGACAGGCTGGAAACACCATATATTTT. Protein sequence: CASSSIGQAGNTIYF.

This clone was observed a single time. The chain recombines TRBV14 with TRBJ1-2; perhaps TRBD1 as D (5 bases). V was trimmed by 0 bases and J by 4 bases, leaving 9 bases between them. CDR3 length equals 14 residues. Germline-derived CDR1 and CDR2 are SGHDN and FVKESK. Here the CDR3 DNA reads TGTGCCAGCAGCCAAGACCGGGACTCCTATGGCTACACCTTC. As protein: CASSQDRDSYGYTF.

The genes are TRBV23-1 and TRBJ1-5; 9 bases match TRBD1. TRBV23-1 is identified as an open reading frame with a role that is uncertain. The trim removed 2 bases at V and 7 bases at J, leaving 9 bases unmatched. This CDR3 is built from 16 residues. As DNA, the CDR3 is TGCGCCAGCAGTCAAATCGAGGGACAGGGCCTACAGCCCCAGCATTTT. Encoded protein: CASSQIEGQGLQPQHF.

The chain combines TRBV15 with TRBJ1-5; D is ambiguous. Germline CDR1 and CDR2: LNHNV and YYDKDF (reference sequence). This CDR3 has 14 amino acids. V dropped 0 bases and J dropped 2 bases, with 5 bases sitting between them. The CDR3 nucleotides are TGTGCCACCAGCAGAGATCGGGGCAATCAGCCCCAGCATTTT. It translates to CATSRDRGNQPQHF.

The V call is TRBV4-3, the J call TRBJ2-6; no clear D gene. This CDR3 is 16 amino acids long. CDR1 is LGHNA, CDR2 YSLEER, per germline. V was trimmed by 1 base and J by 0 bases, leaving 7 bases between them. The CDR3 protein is CASSQVFGSGANVLTF. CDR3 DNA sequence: TGCGCCAGCAGCCAAGTCTTCGGCTCTGGGGCCAACGTCCTGACTTTC.

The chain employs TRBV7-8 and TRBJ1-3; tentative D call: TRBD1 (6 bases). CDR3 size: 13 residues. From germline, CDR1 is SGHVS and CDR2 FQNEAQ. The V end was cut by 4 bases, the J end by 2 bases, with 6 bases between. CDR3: CASSSGAGNTIYF. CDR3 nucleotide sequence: TGTGCCAGCAGCTCAGGGGCTGGAAACACCATATATTTT.

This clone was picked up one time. CDR3 protein: CASTPDLRKQFF. CDR3 sequence (DNA): TGTGCCAGCACCCCCGATTTGAGAAAGCAGTTCTTC. V gene TRBV27 combines with J gene TRBJ2-1; D not resolved. V was clipped by 7 bases and J by 11 bases, with 15 bases between them. The CDR3 has 12 amino acids. In germline, CDR1 is MNHEY, CDR2 SMNVEV (reference sequence).

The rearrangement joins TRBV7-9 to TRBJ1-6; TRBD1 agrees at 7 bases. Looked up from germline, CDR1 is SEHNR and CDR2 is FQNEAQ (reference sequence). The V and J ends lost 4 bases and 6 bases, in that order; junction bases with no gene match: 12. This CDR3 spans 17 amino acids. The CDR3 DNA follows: TGTGCCAGCAGCTCCGCCGGGACAGATCTTTTTAATTCACCCCTCCACTTT. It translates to CASSSAGTDLFNSPLHF.

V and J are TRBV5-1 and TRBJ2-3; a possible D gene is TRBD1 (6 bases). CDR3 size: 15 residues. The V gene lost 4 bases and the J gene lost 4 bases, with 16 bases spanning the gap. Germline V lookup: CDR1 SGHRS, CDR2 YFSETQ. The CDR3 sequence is CASSPGQKTPDTQYF. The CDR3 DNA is TGCGCCAGCAGCCCTGGACAGAAGACCCCAGATACGCAGTATTTT.

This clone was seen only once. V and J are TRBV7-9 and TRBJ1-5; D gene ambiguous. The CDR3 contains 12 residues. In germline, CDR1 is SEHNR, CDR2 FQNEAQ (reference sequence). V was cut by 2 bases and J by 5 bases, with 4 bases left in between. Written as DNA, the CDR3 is TGTGCCAGCAGCTTAATCGATCAGCCCCAGCATTTT. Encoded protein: CASSLIDQPQHF.

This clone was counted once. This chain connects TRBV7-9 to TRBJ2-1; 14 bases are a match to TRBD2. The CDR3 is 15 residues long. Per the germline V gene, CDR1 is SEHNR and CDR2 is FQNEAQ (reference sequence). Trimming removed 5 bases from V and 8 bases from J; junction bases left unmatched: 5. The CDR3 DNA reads TGTGCCAGCAGCCCGACTAGCGGGAGGGCCGATGAGCAGTTCTTC. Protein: CASSPTSGRADEQFF.

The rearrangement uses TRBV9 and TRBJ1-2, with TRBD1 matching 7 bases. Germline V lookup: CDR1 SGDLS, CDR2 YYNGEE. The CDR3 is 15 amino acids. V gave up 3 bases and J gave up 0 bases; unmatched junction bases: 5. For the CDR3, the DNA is TGTGCCAGCAGCGCCCCCGGGACAGCTAACTATGGCTACACCTTC. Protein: CASSAPGTANYGYTF.

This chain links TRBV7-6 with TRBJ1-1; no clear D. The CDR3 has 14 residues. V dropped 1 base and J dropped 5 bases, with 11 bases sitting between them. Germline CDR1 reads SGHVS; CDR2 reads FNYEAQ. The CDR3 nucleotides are TGTGCCAGCAGCTTAGTTCTGGGAGGGACTGAAGCTTTCTTT. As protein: CASSLVLGGTEAFF.

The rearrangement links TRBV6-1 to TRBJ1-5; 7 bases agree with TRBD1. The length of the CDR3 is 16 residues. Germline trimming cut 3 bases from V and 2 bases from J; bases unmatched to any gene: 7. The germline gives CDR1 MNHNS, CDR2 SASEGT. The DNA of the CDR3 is TGTGCCAGCAGTGATCCCCAGGGGGTCGGCAATCAGCCCCAGCATTTT. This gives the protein CASSDPQGVGNQPQHF.

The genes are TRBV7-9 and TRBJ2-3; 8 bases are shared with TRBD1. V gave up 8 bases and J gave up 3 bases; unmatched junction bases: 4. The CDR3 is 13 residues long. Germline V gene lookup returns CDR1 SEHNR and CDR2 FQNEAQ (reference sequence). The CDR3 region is CASYQGATDTQYF. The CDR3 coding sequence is TGTGCCAGCTATCAGGGGGCGACAGATACGCAGTATTTT.

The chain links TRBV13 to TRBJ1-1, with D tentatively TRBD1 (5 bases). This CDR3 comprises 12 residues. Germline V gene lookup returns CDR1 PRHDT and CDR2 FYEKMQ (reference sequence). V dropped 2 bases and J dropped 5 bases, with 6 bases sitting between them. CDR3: CASSLRGTEAFF. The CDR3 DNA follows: TGTGCCAGCAGCTTACGGGGGACTGAAGCTTTCTTT.

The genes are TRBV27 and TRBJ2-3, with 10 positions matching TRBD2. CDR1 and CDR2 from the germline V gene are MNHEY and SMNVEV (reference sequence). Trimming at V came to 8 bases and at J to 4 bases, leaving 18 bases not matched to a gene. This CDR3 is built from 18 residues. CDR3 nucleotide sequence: TGTGCCAGCTCCACACTAGGACTAGCGGAAAATGGGGCAGATACGCAGTATTTT. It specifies CASSTLGLAENGADTQYF.

CDR3: CASSGLAPKDTQYF. The CDR3 region has the DNA TGTGCCAGCAGTGGATTAGCCCCCAAAGATACGCAGTATTTT. The rearrangement uses TRBV6-1 and TRBJ2-3, with D uncertain. Germline V gene lookup returns CDR1 MNHNS and CDR2 SASEGT. V was trimmed by 4 bases and J by 5 bases, leaving 13 bases between them. The length of the CDR3 is 14 residues.

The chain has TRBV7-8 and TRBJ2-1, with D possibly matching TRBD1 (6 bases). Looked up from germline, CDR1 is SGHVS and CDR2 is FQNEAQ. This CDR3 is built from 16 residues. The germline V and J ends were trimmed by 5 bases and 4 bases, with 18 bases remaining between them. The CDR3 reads CASSRSRGIEYNEQFF. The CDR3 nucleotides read TGTGCCAGCAGCCGTTCCAGGGGTATAGAGTACAATGAGCAGTTCTTC.

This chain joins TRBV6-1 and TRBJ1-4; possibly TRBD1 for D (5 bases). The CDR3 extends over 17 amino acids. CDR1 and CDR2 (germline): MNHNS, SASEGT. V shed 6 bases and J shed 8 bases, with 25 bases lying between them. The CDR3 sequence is CASRERQYTYLPEKLFF. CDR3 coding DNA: TGTGCCAGCAGGGAACGACAGTATACATACCTCCCGGAAAAACTGTTTTTT.

The CDR3 spells CASSIGGPEQFF. The CDR3 DNA follows: TGTGCCAGTAGTATTGGCGGGCCTGAGCAGTTCTTC. The rearrangement links TRBV19 to TRBJ2-1; D is perhaps TRBD2 (5 bases). V shed 3 bases and J shed 9 bases, with 9 bases lying between them. This CDR3 comprises 12 residues. Germline lookup yields CDR1 LNHDA and CDR2 SQIVND (reference sequence).

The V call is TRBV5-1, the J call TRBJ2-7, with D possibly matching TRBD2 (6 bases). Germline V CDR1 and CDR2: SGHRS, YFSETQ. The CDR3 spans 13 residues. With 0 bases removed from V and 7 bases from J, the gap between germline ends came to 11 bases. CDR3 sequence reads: CASSLERVGEQYF. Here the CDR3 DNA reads TGCGCCAGCAGCTTGGAGCGGGTGGGAGAGCAGTACTTC.

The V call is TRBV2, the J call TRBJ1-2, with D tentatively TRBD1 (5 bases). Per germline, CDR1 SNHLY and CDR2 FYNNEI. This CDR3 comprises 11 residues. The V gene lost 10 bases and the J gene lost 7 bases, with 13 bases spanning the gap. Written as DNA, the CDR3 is TGTGCCATCCCTCGGGGGGTTGGCTACACCTTC. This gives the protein CAIPRGVGYTF.

The CDR3 DNA is TGCGCCAGCAGCCCAACCGGGACAGCCACAGATACGCAGTATTTT. It is translated as CASSPTGTATDTQYF. The chain joins TRBV4-1 to TRBJ2-3; 7 bases are shared with TRBD1. V trimming: 4 bases; J trimming: 2 bases; junction bases outside the gene matches: 6. Germline V lookup: CDR1 MGHRA, CDR2 YSYEKL. The CDR3 is 15 residues long.

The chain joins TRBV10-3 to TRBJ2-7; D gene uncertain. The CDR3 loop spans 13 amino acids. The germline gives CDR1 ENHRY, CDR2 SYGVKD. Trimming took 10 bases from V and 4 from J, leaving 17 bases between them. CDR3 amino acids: CATGTSDGYEQYF. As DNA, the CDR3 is TGTGCCACCGGTACTTCCGACGGGTACGAGCAGTACTTC.

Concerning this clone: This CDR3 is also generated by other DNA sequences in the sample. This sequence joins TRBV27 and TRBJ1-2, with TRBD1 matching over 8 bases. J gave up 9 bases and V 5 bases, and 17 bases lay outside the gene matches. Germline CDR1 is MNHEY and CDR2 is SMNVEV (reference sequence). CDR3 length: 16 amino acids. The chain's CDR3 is CASSPLRQGAKRSYTF. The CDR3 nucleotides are TGTGCCAGCAGTCCCCTTAGGCAGGGGGCAAAGAGGAGCTACACCTTC.

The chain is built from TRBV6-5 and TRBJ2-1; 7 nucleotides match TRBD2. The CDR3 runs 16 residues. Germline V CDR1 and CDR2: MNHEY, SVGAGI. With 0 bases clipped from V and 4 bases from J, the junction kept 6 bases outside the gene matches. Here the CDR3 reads CASSYSSSGYYNEQFF. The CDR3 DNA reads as TGTGCCAGCAGTTACTCGAGTAGCGGGTATTACAATGAGCAGTTCTTC.

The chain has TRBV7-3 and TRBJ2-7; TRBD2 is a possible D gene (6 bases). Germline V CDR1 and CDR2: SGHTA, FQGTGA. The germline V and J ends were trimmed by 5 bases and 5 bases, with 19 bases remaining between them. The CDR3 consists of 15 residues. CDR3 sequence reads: CASSAVVGGSHEQYF. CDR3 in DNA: TGTGCCAGCAGCGCCGTTGTTGGGGGGTCCCACGAGCAGTACTTC.